This TCR beta chain was identified in a study of cytomegalovirus exposure and HLA in healthy donors (dated by TCRdb to about 2017). Turning to the overall study: In an earlier analysis of 587 of the donors, approximately 300 Gb of sequence data and 90 million to 120 million unique TCR beta sequences from roughly 180 million T cells were reported. Approximately 310 gigabases of sequencing data and approximately 80 million unique TCR sequences were included in an early release covering around 600 HLA-typed donors. The genetic ancestry cluster associated with self-reported Caucasian donors included around 76% of the approximately 430 genotyped donors. The aim of the study was to test whether cataloging public T cell receptors could identify signatures of past pathogen exposure. The T cell repertoires of 666 subjects were profiled by immunosequencing and related to cytomegalovirus serostatus. A separate validation cohort of over 95 different subjects was used in addition to the approximately 610-subject first cohort. To predict cytomegalovirus infection status, the study brought together high-throughput TCR immunosequencing, statistical association of individual TCRs with disease status, and machine learning. In a later analysis, previously published TCR beta repertoires from 670 or so donors were re-analyzed and high-resolution HLA genotyping was added so that TCR occurrence patterns could be studied. Rather than using new phenotypic data, the later analysis identified candidate immune exposures from TCR beta sequences and from how often those sequences occurred across donors. To decide whether each TCR beta V gene segment behaved as functional or pseudogenic, an earlier analysis of fewer than 750 of the donors relied on high-throughput TCR beta sequencing. Donor age, sex, ethnicity and CMV serostatus were compiled alongside the repertoire data. Genome-wide SNP genotypes for about 65% of the roughly 700 donors were used in a later genetic analysis, which treated that subset as a discovery cohort. Every discovery cohort repertoire had been produced on one sequencing platform. HLA typing included class I and class II loci at four-digit resolution. Typing coverage varied by locus: roughly 620-640 donors for A, B, C, DRB1 and DQB1; roughly 560 for DQA1; approximately 570 for DPA1; under 490 for DPB1. About 5 DR-DQ haplotypes were handled as single units for association and clustering, since linkage in the cohort was strong. Among some 400 genotyped donors of the cohort, an average of roughly 230,000 unique TCR beta nucleotide sequences was sequenced per donor, of which 15% to 20% were non-productive. The research as a whole found: Immune exposure information for the cohort was limited to CMV serostatus. When HLA alleles, especially DR and DQ, strongly co-occurred, attributing TCR associations to individual alleles was difficult. It was suggested by the authors that the approach could potentially be generalized to other disease states and immunological phenotypes. A later analysis found that HLA-associated TCR beta chains were more clonally expanded and had lower generation probabilities than equally common non-associated chains. In a later genetic analysis, fewer N-insertions in productive TCRs were reported among donors in an Asian-associated ancestry cluster than the approximately 670-donor mean. The classifier was reported to diagnose cytomegalovirus status with high specificity and sensitivity in both the original cohort and the validation cohort. Correlated functional status among segregating V segments might be attributable to linkage disequilibrium, but an unknown experimental factor could not be ruled out. A group of highly shared sequence variants was considered likely to be a technical artifact of the sequencing pipeline. Some IMGT-functional V segments, including TRBV6-2 and TRBV6-3, could not be told apart with the 87-base-pair reads, so those segments were excluded. In a later analysis, TCR association rates were found to vary across HLA loci, with the most associated TCRs seen for DRB1 alleles and the fewest for HLA-C alleles. In the study, about 150 TCR beta chains were listed as associated with cytomegalovirus. While some public TCRs were present in many individuals, most TCR sequences turned up only very rarely across donors. Only TCR beta chains were sequenced in this cohort, and the absence of alpha or paired-chain data limited detectable features. Most CMV-associated TCR beta chains appeared to be HLA-restricted in a later analysis, and the HLA associations seemed to be driven largely by CMV exposure. In vitro tests confirmed that a few of the cytomegalovirus-associated TCR beta chains recognize cytomegalovirus antigens. According to a later analysis, parvovirus B19, influenza, CMV and Epstein-Barr virus appeared linked to several top co-occurrence clusters. V-gene and J-gene trimming of TCR beta chains was associated with a missense DCLRE1C variant in a later genetic analysis, and the association was replicated in an independent cohort. In an earlier analysis of some 550 of the donors, most TCR beta V segments were observed in productive rearrangements about 90% or about 30% of the time, broadly matching IMGT annotations. Specific HLA alleles were associated with 15,000 to 20,000 TCR beta sequences at a false discovery rate of 0.05 in a later analysis. A further reported finding was that TCR beta sequences accurately predicted the HLA-A and HLA-B alleles for most subjects in the first cohort. The earlier analysis of some 540 of the donors excluded 15 to 20 rarely observed V segments, including chromosome 9 orphons, because counts were too low. HLA typing was unavailable for some donors at each locus, so association tests used only the typed subset. Presence/absence analyses assumed roughly uniform sequencing depth across donors, an assumption that may not hold.

The sample holds a few counts of this clone. What antigen it recognizes has not been identified. Per-base qualities were not stored, and no clone one base away is much larger. Libraries were made using the immunoSEQ multiplex PCR assay. A mixture of 60 forward primers for TCR Vbeta segments and 13 reverse primers for TCR Jbeta segments was used in the multiplex PCR. Amplification of the CDR3 region of rearranged TCR beta genes was performed with a multiplex PCR assay on genomic DNA. The amplified TCR beta libraries were sequenced on the Illumina HiSeq System as 87-base-pair reads. The paper's processing steps were these. In a later analysis, approximately 74 million unique TCR beta chains were counted across the 650 to 700 repertoires, and about 9.9 million of these chains were shared by at least two donors. To remove PCR and sequencing errors, raw reads were error-corrected and collapsed into unique sequences using a nearest-neighbor algorithm that merged closely related sequences. To assign V, D and J gene segments, CDR3 sequences were aligned to IMGT reference sequences. For a sequence to be retained, a match of at least six nucleotides was required to both a V gene segment and a J gene segment. A rearrangement was called productive if the CDR3 had no stop codons and remained in frame with V and J, and every other rearrangement was called non-productive. CDR3 was defined according to IMGT convention as the region running from the second conserved V-encoded cysteine to the conserved J-encoded phenylalanine. Sequences without an unambiguous match to a single V gene segment were excluded from the earlier analysis of about 630 of the donors. In an earlier analysis of approximately 590 of the donors, V segments were called functional above 56.7% productive rearrangements and were called segregating when the between-donor standard deviation exceeded 5%. To diagnose cytomegalovirus status from the catalog of TCR beta chain sequences, a statistical classification framework was built. In a later analysis, V and J genes were assigned by comparing TCR nucleotide sequences against IMGT/GENE-DB human TR gene sequences. Using the TCRdist pipeline, a later analysis assigned CDR3 sequences along with most-parsimonious VDJ recombination scenarios. In a later analysis, every TCR beta chain was defined by the combination of its CDR3 amino acid sequence and its V-gene family, and reads without a unique V-gene family were dropped. To address suspected cross-contamination and a sequencing artifact, a later analysis removed 450 to 700 highly shared, low-generation-probability nucleotide sequences. For each public chain, a later analysis derived a clonal expansion index from normalized ranks of inferred template counts within each repertoire. In a later analysis, generation probabilities were computed with a VDJ recombination model fitted to out-of-frame rearrangements, and the resulting probabilities were checked against IGoR. In a later analysis, hypergeometric tests were used to score TCR-TCR, TCR-HLA and TCR-CMV co-occurrence, with a repertoire-size bias correction applied to TCR pairs. False discovery rates were estimated in a later analysis by permuting HLA or CMV assignments 20 times. A later analysis grouped co-occurring TCRs with DBSCAN, adding TCRdist sequence similarity when clustering within HLA-allele-positive subsets. Co-occurrence clustering excluded repertoires with fewer than 30,000 or more than 120,000 public chains, plus five with anomalous nucleotide sharing. TCRdb holds this immuneACCESS table with in-frame rearrangements only. Some clones are missing; in checked studies, unresolved V genes explain under half, and the rest has no known cause. That table gives V, J and clone size, and the DNA gave D and trimming. Recorded for this sample are about 130,000 clones; about 8.5% of them occurred a single time. The ten largest clones represent about 5.5% of the sample.

In total, 600 or so healthy bone marrow donors made up the cohort. At the time of sampling, all cohort members were nominally healthy, though unrecorded immune exposures were likely present. The donor was CMV seronegative and was included in the group of over 300 seronegative cohort members. A peripheral blood sample was collected from each donor, and TCR beta sequencing was performed on peripheral blood mononuclear cells. Genomic DNA extraction from the blood cell samples was performed with the Qiagen DNeasy Blood Extraction Kit. CDR1 and CDR2 (GTSNPN, SVGIG) derive from the germline V gene (reference sequence). V loses 2 bases at its end and J loses 3 bases; junction bases beyond the gene matches: 6. Taken from cysteine to phenylalanine, the CDR3 has 15 residues. Left in the record is the CDR3 DNA by itself, 45 bases read in frame from the first base.

The sample consisted of PBMCs. The source is a man aged 40-49 years in good health and CMV-seronegative. This sequence uses TRBV30 and TRBJ1-5; 8 bases in the middle match TRBD1. The nucleotide sequence is given as TGTGCCTGGAGTCGCGAGACAGGGGCCAATCAGCCCCAGCATTTT. This sequence encodes CAWSRETGANQPQHF.